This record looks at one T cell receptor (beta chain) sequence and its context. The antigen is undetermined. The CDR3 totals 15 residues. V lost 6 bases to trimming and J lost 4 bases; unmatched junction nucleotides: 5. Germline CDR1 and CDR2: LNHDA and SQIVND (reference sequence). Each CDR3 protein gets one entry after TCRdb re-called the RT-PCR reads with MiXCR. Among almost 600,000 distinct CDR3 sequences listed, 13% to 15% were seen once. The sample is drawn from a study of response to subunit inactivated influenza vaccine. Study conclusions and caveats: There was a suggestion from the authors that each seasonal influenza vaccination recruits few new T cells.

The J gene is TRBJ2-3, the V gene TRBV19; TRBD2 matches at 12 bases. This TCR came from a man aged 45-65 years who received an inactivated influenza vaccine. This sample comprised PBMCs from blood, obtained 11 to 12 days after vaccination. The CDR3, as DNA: TGTGCCAGTAGCCGACTAGCGGGGGAGGCAGATACGCAGTATTTT. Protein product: CASSRLAGEADTQYF.